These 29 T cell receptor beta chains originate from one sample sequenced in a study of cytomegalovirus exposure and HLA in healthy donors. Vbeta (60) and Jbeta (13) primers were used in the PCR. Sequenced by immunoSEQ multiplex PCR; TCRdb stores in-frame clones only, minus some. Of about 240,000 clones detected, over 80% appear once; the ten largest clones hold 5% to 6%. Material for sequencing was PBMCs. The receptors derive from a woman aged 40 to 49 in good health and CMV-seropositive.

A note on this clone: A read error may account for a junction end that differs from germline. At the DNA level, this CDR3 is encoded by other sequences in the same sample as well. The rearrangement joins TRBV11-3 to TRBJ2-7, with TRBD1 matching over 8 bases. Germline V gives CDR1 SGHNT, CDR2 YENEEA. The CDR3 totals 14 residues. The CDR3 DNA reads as TGTGCTAGCAGCAAGGCCGGGACAGGCTACGAGCAGTACTTC. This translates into CASSKAGTGYEQYF.

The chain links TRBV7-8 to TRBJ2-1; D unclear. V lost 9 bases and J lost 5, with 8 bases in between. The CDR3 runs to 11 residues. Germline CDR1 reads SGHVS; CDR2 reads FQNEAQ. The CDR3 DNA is TGTGCCAGTTGGAGCGACAATGAGCAGTTCTTC. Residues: CASWSDNEQFF.

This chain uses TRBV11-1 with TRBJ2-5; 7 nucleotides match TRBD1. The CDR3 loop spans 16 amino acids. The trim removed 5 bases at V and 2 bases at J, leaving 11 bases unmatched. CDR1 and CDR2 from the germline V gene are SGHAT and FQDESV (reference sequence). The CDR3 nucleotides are TGTGCCAGCAGCCAATACAGGGGCCGGAGGCAAGAGACCCAGTACTTC. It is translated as CASSQYRGRRQETQYF.

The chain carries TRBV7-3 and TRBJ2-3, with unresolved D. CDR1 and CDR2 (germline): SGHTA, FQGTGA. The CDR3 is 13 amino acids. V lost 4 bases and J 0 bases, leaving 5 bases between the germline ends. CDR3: CASSSGSTDTQYF. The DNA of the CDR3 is TGTGCCAGCAGCTCGGGTAGCACAGATACGCAGTATTTT.

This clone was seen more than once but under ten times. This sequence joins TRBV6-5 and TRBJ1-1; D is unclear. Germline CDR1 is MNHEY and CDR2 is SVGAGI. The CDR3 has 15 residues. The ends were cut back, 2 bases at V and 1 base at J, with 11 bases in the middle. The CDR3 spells CASSYQSPPNTEAFF. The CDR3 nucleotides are TGTGCCAGCAGTTACCAGTCCCCCCCGAACACTGAAGCTTTCTTT.

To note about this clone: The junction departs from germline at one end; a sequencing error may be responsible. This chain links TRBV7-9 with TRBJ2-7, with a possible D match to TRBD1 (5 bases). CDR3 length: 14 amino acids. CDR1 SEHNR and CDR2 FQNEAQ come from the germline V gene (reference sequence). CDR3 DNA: TGTTCCAGCAGCTTAGTAGGGGACTCCTACGAGCAGTACTTC. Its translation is CSSSLVGDSYEQYF.

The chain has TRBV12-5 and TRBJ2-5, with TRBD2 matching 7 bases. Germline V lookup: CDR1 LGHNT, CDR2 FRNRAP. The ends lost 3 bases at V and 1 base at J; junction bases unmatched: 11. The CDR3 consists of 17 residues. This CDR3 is CASGFPQSSGIQETQYF. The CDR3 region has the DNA TGTGCTAGTGGTTTCCCCCAGTCAAGCGGGATCCAAGAGACCCAGTACTTC.

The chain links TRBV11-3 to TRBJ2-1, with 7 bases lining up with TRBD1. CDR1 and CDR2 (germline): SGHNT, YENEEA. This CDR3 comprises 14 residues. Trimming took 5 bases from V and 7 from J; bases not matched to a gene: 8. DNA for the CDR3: TGTGCCAGCAGCCCCCGGGACAGCAGTAATGAGCAGTTCTTC. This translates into CASSPRDSSNEQFF.

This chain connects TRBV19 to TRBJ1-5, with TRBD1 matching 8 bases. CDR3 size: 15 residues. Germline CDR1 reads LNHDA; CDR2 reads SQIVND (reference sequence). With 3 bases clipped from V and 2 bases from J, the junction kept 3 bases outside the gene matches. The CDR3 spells CASSIRGQGNQPQHF. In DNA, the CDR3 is TGTGCCAGTAGTATTCGGGGACAGGGCAATCAGCCCCAGCATTTT.

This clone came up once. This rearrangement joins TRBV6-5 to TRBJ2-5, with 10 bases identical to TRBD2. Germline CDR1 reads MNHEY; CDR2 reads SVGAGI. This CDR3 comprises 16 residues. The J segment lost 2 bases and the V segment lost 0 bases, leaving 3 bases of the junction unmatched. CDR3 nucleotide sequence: TGTGCCAGCAGTTACTCTACTAGCGGGACGCAAGAGACCCAGTACTTC. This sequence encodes CASSYSTSGTQETQYF.

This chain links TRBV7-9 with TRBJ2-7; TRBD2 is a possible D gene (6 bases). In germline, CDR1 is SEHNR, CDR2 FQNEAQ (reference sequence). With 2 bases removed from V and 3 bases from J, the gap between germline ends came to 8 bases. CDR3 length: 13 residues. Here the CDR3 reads CASSLQGLYEQYF. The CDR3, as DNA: TGTGCCAGCAGCTTACAGGGACTCTACGAGCAGTACTTC.

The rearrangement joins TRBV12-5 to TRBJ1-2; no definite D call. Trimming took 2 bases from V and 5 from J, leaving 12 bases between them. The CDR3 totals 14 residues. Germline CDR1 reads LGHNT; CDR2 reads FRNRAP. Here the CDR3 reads CASGLIGGNYGYTF. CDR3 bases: TGTGCTAGTGGTTTGATTGGAGGGAATTATGGCTACACCTTC.

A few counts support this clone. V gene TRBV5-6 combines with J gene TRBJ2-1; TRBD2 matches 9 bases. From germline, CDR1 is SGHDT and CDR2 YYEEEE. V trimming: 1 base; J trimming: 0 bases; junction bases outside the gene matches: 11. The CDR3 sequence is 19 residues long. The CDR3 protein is CASSLIRPSGTTSYNEQFF. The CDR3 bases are TGTGCCAGCAGCTTGATAAGGCCTAGCGGGACTACCTCCTACAATGAGCAGTTCTTC.

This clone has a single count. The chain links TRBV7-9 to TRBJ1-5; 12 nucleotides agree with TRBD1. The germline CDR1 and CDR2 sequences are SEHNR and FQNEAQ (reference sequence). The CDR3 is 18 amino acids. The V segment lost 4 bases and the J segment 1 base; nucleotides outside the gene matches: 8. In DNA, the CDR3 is TGTGCCAGCAGCTCGGGACAGGGGGCTTTGCTAAGCAATCAGCCCCAGCATTTT. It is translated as CASSSGQGALLSNQPQHF. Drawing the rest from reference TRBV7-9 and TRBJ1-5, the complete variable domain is DTGVSQNPRHKITKRGQNVTFRCDPISEHNRLYWYRQTLGQGPEFLTYFQNEAQLEKSRLLSDRFSAERPKGSFSTLEIQRTEQGDSAMYLCASSSGQGALLSNQPQHFGDGTRLSIL.

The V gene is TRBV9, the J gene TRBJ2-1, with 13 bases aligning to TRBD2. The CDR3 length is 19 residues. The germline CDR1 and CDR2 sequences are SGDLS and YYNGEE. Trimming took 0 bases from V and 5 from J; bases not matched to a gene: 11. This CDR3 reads CASSVAPPGLAGRDNEQFF. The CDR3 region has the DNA TGTGCCAGCAGCGTAGCACCTCCGGGACTAGCGGGGAGGGACAATGAGCAGTTCTTC.

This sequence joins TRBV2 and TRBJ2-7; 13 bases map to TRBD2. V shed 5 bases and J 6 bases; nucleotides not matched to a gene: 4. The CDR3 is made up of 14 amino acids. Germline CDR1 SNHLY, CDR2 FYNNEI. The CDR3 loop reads CASSPGLAGTEQYF. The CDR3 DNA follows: TGTGCCAGCAGTCCGGGACTAGCGGGAACCGAGCAGTACTTC.

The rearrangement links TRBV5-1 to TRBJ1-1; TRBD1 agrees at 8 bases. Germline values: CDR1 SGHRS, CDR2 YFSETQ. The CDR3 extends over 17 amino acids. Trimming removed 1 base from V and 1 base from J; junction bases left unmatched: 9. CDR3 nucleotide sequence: TGCGCCAGCAGCTTGTGGGTTGGGACAGGTACGAACACTGAAGCTTTCTTT. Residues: CASSLWVGTGTNTEAFF.

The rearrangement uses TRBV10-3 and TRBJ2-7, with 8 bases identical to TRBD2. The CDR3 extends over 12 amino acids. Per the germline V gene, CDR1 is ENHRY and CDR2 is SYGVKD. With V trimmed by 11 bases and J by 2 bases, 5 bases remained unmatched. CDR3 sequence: CASRGGAYEQYF. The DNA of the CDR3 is TGTGCCTCCCGGGGGGGAGCCTACGAGCAGTACTTC.

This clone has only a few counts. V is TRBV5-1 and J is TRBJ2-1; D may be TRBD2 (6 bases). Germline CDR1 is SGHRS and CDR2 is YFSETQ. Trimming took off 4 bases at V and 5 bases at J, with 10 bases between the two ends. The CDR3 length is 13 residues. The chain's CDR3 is CASSAGSHNEQFF. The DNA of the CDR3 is TGCGCCAGCAGCGCCGGGAGCCACAATGAGCAGTTCTTC.

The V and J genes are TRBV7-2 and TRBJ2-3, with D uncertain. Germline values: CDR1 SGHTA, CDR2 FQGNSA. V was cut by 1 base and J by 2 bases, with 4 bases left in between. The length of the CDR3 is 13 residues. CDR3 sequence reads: CASSLGHTDTQYF. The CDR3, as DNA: TGTGCCAGCAGCTTAGGGCACACAGATACGCAGTATTTT.

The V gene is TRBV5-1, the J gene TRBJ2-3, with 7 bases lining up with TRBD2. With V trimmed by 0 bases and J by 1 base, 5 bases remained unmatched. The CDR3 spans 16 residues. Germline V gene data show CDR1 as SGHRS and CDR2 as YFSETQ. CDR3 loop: CASSLAAGAGTDTQYF. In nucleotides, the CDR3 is TGCGCCAGCAGCTTGGCGGCGGGAGCTGGCACAGATACGCAGTATTTT.

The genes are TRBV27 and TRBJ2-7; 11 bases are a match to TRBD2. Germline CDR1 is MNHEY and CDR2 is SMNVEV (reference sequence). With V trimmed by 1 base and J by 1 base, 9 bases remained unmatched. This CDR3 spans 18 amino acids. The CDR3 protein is CASSLLGLAGGFSYEQYF. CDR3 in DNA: TGTGCCAGCAGTTTATTGGGCCTAGCGGGAGGTTTTTCCTACGAGCAGTACTTC.

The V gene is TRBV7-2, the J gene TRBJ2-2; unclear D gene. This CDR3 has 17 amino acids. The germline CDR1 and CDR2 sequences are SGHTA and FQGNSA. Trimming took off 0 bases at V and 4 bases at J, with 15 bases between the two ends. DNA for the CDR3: TGTGCCAGCAGCTTAGCATTAGCACGTCGTTCCACCGGGGAGCTGTTTTTT. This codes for CASSLALARRSTGELFF. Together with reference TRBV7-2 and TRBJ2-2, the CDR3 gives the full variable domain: GAGVSQSPSNKVTEKGKDVELRCDPISGHTALYWYRQSLGQGLEFLIYFQGNSAPDKSGLPSDRFSAERTGGSVSTLTIQRTQQEDSAVYLCASSLALARRSTGELFFGEGSRLTVL.

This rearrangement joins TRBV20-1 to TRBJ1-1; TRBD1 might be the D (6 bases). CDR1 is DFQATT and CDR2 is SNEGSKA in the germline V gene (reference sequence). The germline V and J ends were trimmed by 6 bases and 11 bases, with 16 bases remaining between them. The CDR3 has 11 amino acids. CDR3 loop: CSAWGGAAAFF. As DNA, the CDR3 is TGCAGTGCCTGGGGGGGGGCGGCGGCTTTCTTT.

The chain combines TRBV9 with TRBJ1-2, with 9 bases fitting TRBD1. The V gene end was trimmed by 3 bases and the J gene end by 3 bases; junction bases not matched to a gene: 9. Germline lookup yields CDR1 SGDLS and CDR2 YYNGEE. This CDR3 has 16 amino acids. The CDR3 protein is CASSESGTGTYYGYTF. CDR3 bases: TGTGCCAGCAGCGAATCCGGGACAGGGACTTACTATGGCTACACCTTC.

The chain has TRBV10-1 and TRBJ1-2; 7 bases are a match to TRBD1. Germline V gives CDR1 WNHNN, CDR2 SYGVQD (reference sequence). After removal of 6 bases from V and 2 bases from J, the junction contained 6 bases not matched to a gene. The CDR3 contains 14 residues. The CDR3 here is CASRGTVRNYGYTF. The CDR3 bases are TGCGCCAGCAGGGGGACAGTTCGAAACTATGGCTACACCTTC.

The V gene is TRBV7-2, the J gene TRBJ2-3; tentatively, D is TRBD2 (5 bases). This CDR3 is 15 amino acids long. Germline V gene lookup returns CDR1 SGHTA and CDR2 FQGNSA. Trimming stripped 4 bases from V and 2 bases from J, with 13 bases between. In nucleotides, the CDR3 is TGTGCCAGCAGCTACGGGGTCAGACACACAGATACGCAGTATTTT. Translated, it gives CASSYGVRHTDTQYF.

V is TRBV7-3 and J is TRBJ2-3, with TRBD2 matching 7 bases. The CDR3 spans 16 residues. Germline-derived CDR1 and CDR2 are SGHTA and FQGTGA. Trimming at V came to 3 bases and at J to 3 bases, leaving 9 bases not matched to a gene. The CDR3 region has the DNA TGTGCCAGCAGCTTCATGGCGCGGGGGATGACAGATACGCAGTATTTT. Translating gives CASSFMARGMTDTQYF.

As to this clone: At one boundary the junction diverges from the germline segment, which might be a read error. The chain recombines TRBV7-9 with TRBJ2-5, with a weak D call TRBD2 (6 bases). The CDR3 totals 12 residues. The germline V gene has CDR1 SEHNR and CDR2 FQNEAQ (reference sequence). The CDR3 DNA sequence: TGTTCCAGCAGCCTCCGGGGGGAGACCCAGTACTTC. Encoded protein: CSSSLRGETQYF.